This paragraph reports one T cell receptor (beta chain). This specimen belongs to a study of CXCR3-negative and CXCR3-positive naive CD8 T cells. The CDR3 is made up of 14 amino acids. Germline V CDR1 and CDR2: SGHRS, YFSETQ. The study made its TRB cDNA libraries by 5' RACE, adding UMI labels. TCRdb reprocessed the 5' RACE reads and stores each CDR3 protein as one record, lacking DNA. Its clone listing holds some 50,000 distinct CDR3 sequences. This chain joins TRBV5-1 and TRBJ1-1. This TCR was sampled from a human donor in good health. Some clones in this sample may be carry-over from other donors' samples. The sample was naive CXCR3- CD8+ T cells from blood. Subset specified: CD45RO-CCR7+CD27+CD95- naive CD8+ T cells lacking CXCR3 (TNR3-). The chain's CDR3 is CASSLDRVNTEAFF.